The next 19 T cell receptor beta chains were all read from a single sample in a study of blood T cell repertoires in COVID-19. Method: immunoSEQ multiplex PCR; TCRdb's copy keeps in-frame clones and lacks some. The table shows some 40,000 clones, with approximately 90% occurring only once. The sample consisted of peripheral blood. The receptors were sampled from a man between 65 and 85 years old with acute or convalescent COVID-19.

The chain is built from TRBV7-9 and TRBJ1-1, with D uncertain. Trimming took off 4 bases at V and 4 bases at J, with 10 bases between the two ends. Germline V gives CDR1 SEHNR, CDR2 FQNEAQ (reference sequence). The CDR3 length is 13 residues. The CDR3 coding sequence is TGTGCCAGCAGCTCGACGGAGAGCACTGAAGCTTTCTTT. Its translation is CASSSTESTEAFF.

This clone was seen once. The chain joins TRBV15 to TRBJ1-1; a weak D match, TRBD1 (6 bases). Germline CDR1 and CDR2: LNHNV and YYDKDF (reference sequence). V was cut by 1 base and J by 4 bases, with 13 bases left in between. The CDR3 covers 15 residues. The CDR3 loop reads CATSRVGGGVTEAFF. In DNA, the CDR3 is TGTGCCACCAGCAGAGTTGGGGGCGGTGTCACTGAAGCTTTCTTT.

The chain combines TRBV9 with TRBJ1-2, with a weak D call TRBD1 (5 bases). The CDR3 totals 15 residues. Germline V gene lookup returns CDR1 SGDLS and CDR2 YYNGEE. The germline V and J ends were trimmed by 4 bases and 4 bases, with 17 bases remaining between them. The DNA of the CDR3 is TGTGCCAGCAGCTTCGGGACTGACGGAGGCTATGGCTACACCTTC. Residues: CASSFGTDGGYGYTF.

The chain carries TRBV29-1 and TRBJ1-1; no definite D call. The CDR3 has 11 residues. Per the germline V gene, CDR1 is SQVTM and CDR2 is ANQGSEA. V was pared by 6 bases and J by 9 bases, with 14 bases between. The chain's CDR3 is CSVQSERKAFF. The CDR3 region has the DNA TGCAGCGTCCAATCGGAGAGGAAAGCTTTCTTT.

The rearrangement uses TRBV6-5 and TRBJ1-5, with D hard to call. The CDR3 extends over 13 amino acids. Germline V gene lookup returns CDR1 MNHEY and CDR2 SVGAGI. V was pared by 2 bases and J by 6 bases, with 8 bases between. CDR3 nucleotides: TGTGCCAGCAGTTACGCGGATGGTCAGCCCCAGCATTTT. Encoded protein: CASSYADGQPQHF.

J is TRBJ2-5 and V is TRBV5-1; 8 bases are a match to TRBD2. Germline-derived CDR1 and CDR2 are SGHRS and YFSETQ. The V segment lost 3 bases and the J segment 4 bases; nucleotides outside the gene matches: 14. The CDR3 spans 17 residues. The CDR3 DNA is TGCGCCAGCAGCTCATCGAGTACAGCGGGAGTAGGAGAGACCCAGTACTTC. It yields the protein CASSSSSTAGVGETQYF.

A few counts support this clone. The V and J genes are TRBV29-1 and TRBJ2-2, with 16 positions matching TRBD2. In germline, CDR1 is SQVTM, CDR2 ANQGSEA. This CDR3 has 17 residues. The V segment lost 6 bases and the J segment 4 bases; nucleotides outside the gene matches: 8. Written as DNA, the CDR3 is TGCAGCGTCGCCGGGACTAGCGGGAGGGTTTCCACCGGGGAGCTGTTTTTT. Residues: CSVAGTSGRVSTGELFF.

This rearrangement joins TRBV18 to TRBJ2-7, with 7 bases identical to TRBD1. V dropped 4 bases and J dropped 2; count of bases not matched to a gene: 5. CDR3 length equals 14 residues. Germline CDR1 is KGHSH and CDR2 is LQKENI. In nucleotides, the CDR3 is TGTGCCAGCTCACTGAGACAGGGTCCCTACGAGCAGTACTTC. Translating it yields CASSLRQGPYEQYF. Looking up the rest from reference TRBV18 and TRBJ2-7 gives the full variable domain: NAGVMQNPRHLVRRRGQEARLRCSPMKGHSHVYWYRQLPEEGLKFMVYLQKENIIDESGMPKERFSAEFPKEGPSILRIQQVVRGDSAAYFCASSLRQGPYEQYFGPGTRLTVT.

This rearrangement joins TRBV12-5 to TRBJ1-5, with 10 bases identical to TRBD1. The CDR3 spans 14 residues. The trim removed 5 bases at V and 4 bases at J, leaving 2 bases unmatched. The germline V gene has CDR1 LGHNT and CDR2 FRNRAP. The CDR3 loop reads CASGPGQGNQPQHF. The CDR3 DNA reads as TGTGCTAGTGGTCCGGGACAGGGGAATCAGCCCCAGCATTTT.

The chain recombines TRBV5-6 with TRBJ2-1, with no clear D. The CDR3 is 13 residues long. Trimming cost V 0 bases and J 3 bases, with 4 bases left between them. The germline CDR1 and CDR2 sequences are SGHDT and YYEEEE. CDR3 nucleotides: TGTGCCAGCAGCTTGGGTATCTACAATGAGCAGTTCTTC. Protein product: CASSLGIYNEQFF. Drawing the rest from reference TRBV5-6 and TRBJ2-1, the complete variable domain is DAGVTQSPTHLIKTRGQQVTLRCSPKSGHDTVSWYQQALGQGPQFIFQYYEEEERQRGNFPDRFSGHQFPNYSSELNVNALLLGDSALYLCASSLGIYNEQFFGPGTRLTVL.

The J gene is TRBJ2-1, the V gene TRBV13; D is perhaps TRBD1 (5 bases). There are 19 residues in the CDR3. Trimming removed 5 bases at V and 2 bases at J, with 25 bases between. Germline-derived CDR1 and CDR2 are PRHDT and FYEKMQ (reference sequence). The CDR3 DNA follows: TGTGCCAGCAGCGCAGAGGACACTCCTCGAGTGACCACCTACAATGAGCAGTTCTTC. Its protein is CASSAEDTPRVTTYNEQFF.

This clone occurred once. The chain has TRBV7-2 and TRBJ2-3; the match to TRBD2 covers 9 bases. Germline values: CDR1 SGHTA, CDR2 FQGNSA. With V trimmed by 1 base and J by 5 bases, 10 bases remained unmatched. The CDR3 totals 17 residues. The CDR3 sequence: CASSLGPPAGGKDTQYF. In DNA, the CDR3 is TGTGCCAGCAGCTTAGGGCCCCCAGCGGGAGGAAAAGATACGCAGTATTTT.

This chain's CDR3 is CASSRGQGASNYEQYF. The CDR3 region has the DNA TGTGCCAGCAGCCGGGGACAGGGGGCTTCAAACTACGAGCAGTACTTC. This chain connects TRBV9 to TRBJ2-7, with 12 bases lining up with TRBD1. The V segment lost 4 bases and the J segment 3 bases; nucleotides outside the gene matches: 8. Germline CDR1 and CDR2: SGDLS and YYNGEE. This CDR3 spans 16 amino acids.

This clone showed up just once. The chain has TRBV18 and TRBJ1-1, with D tentatively TRBD1 (6 bases). The CDR3 totals 12 residues. CDR1 KGHSH and CDR2 LQKENI come from the germline V gene. Trimming cost V 3 bases and J 10 bases, with 12 bases left between them. The CDR3 region has the DNA TGTGCCAGCTCACCGACAGGAATCGCAGCTTTCTTT. Translated: CASSPTGIAAFF.

The rearrangement uses TRBV6-6 and TRBJ1-2; 8 positions match TRBD1. CDR1 is MNHNY and CDR2 is SVGAGI in the germline V gene (reference sequence). The CDR3 has 14 amino acids. The J segment lost 4 bases and the V segment lost 5 bases, leaving 6 bases of the junction unmatched. The CDR3 nucleotides are TGTGCCAGCAGTCCAGCTGGACAGGGCTATGGCTACACCTTC. Its translation: CASSPAGQGYGYTF.

This chain's CDR3 is CASSIDGTSGPVGQYF. CDR3 nucleotide sequence: TGTGCCAGTAGTATAGATGGGACTAGCGGGCCAGTTGGGCAGTACTTC. The chain is built from TRBV19 and TRBJ2-7, with 12 bases lining up with TRBD2. Unmatched junction bases numbered 9, after V lost 0 bases and J lost 9 bases. CDR1 is LNHDA, CDR2 SQIVND, per germline (reference sequence). The CDR3 runs 16 residues.

This chain joins TRBV11-2 and TRBJ2-4; D might be TRBD1 (7 bases). In germline, CDR1 is SGHAT, CDR2 FQNNGV. The CDR3 is 16 amino acids. Trimming pared 4 bases from V and 6 bases from J, leaving 19 bases between. The CDR3 here is CASSYAGQKWVNIQYF. The DNA for the CDR3 is TGTGCCAGCAGCTATGCGGGACAGAAGTGGGTAAACATTCAGTACTTC.

The chain has TRBV28 and TRBJ1-5; TRBD1 aligns across 8 bases. In germline, CDR1 is MDHEN, CDR2 SYDVKM. Unmatched junction bases numbered 15, after V lost 5 bases and J lost 6 bases. The CDR3 covers 17 residues. The CDR3: CASSLGGGQGAVQPQHF. The DNA for the CDR3 is TGTGCCAGCAGTCTGGGTGGGGGGCAGGGGGCGGTTCAGCCCCAGCATTTT.

The chain links TRBV11-3 to TRBJ2-1; D perhaps matches TRBD2 (6 bases). V was shortened by 5 bases and J by 3 bases, with 14 bases between the two germline ends. The CDR3 is 15 residues long. Germline CDR1 SGHNT, CDR2 YENEEA. The CDR3 protein is CASSLTLADYNEQFF. For the CDR3, the DNA is TGTGCCAGCAGCCTCACACTAGCAGACTACAATGAGCAGTTCTTC.